This T cell receptor beta chain is drawn from a study of response to subunit inactivated influenza vaccine. Study-level findings and limits: There was a suggestion from the authors that each seasonal influenza vaccination recruits few new T cells.

TCRdb recomputed calls from the RT-PCR reads with MiXCR, one row per CDR3 protein. The data contain 400,000 to 650,000 distinct CDR3 sequences, 6.5% to 8% of them singletons. This clonotype was counted ten times or more. Its antigen remains unknown. The CDR3 runs 13 residues. The V end was cut by 6 bases, the J end by 3 bases, with 12 bases between. Germline loops: CDR1 SQVTM, CDR2 ANQGSEA. The receptor was derived from a man in his fifties or sixties who received an inactivated influenza vaccine. The sample was PBMCs from blood, taken around 25 months after vaccination. The V and J genes are TRBV29-1 and TRBJ2-1; D possibly corresponds to TRBD1 (6 bases). The CDR3 coding sequence is TGCAGCGTCTCTACAGGGAACTACAATGAGCAGTTCTTC. It translates to CSVSTGNYNEQFF.